The present entry profiles one T cell receptor (beta chain) with its context. Unsorted whole blood supplied the blood RNA, and germline DNA was isolated too. TCR beta cDNA was made from 450 to 500 ng total RNA with a constant-region primer. Slightly modified ARM-PCR, run as three nested multiplex PCR rounds, produced the TCR beta libraries. Amplification in the first two PCR rounds was performed using TRBV1-TRBV30 forward primers and a C-beta reverse primer for 10 cycles each. TCRdb fed the multiplex PCR reads into MiXCR, producing one record per CDR3 protein. This table has a few hundred thousand distinct CDR3 sequences, roughly 60% appearing once. The data stem from a study of tumor-infiltrating lymphocytes in primary liver carcinoma. This CDR3 is 12 amino acids long. Trimming removed 2 bases at V and 6 bases at J, with 8 bases between.

The receptor comes from a woman between 25 and 40 years old with primary liver carcinoma and hepatitis B virus infection. Sequencing was carried out using peripheral blood. The V and J genes are TRBV23-1 and TRBJ2-7; D call uncertain. TRBV23-1 belongs to the ORF category, with a function that is uncertain. The CDR3, as DNA: TGCGCCAGCAGTCAAAGGTTTCCCGAGCAGTACTTC. Its translation is CASSQRFPEQYF.